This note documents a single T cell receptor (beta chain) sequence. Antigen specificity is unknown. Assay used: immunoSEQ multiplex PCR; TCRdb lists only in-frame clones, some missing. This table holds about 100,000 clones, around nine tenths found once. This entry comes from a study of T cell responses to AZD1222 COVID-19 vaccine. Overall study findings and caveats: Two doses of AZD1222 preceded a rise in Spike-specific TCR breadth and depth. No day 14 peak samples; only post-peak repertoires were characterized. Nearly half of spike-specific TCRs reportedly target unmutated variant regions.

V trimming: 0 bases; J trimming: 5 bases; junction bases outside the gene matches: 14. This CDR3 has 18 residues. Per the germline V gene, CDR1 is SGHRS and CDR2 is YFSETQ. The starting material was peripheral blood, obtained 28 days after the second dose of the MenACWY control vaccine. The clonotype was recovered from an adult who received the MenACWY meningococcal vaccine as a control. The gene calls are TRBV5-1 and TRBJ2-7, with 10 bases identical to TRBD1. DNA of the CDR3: TGCGCCAGCAGCTTGGGCCCGTCGACAGGGGGCATCTACCACGAGCAGTACTTC. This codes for CASSLGPSTGGIYHEQYF. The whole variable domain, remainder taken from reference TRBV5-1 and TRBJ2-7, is KAGVTQTPRYLIKTRGQQVTLSCSPISGHRSVSWYQQTPGQGLQFLFEYFSETQRNKGNFPGRFSGRQFSNSRSEMNVSTLELGDSALYLCASSLGPSTGGIYHEQYFGPGTRLTVT.